Listed below are T cell receptor beta chains from one sample, sequenced in a study of control samples from healthy donors and cancer patients. Profiled with immunoSEQ multiplex PCR; TCRdb holds only in-frame clones, not every one. In the table there are 70,000 to 80,000 clones, roughly 90% of which are singletons. The sequenced sample consisted of PBMCs. These receptors were taken from a woman in her fifties or sixties with head and neck cancer. Both conserved end residues are part of each CDR3. Each record gives: D gene, clone size, V gene, J gene, CDR3 protein, CDR3 DNA. The D gene is left open where the match is weak. Clone size is shown for a subset of rows, as once, few, many or a class of expanded clone.

D gene: TRBD1; clone size: once; V gene: TRBV6-5; J gene: TRBJ1-2; CDR3 protein: CASSVGTGDGYTF; CDR3 DNA: TGTGCCAGCAGCGTTGGGACAGGGGATGGCTACACCTTC
D gene: -; clone size: -; V gene: TRBV7-8; J gene: TRBJ2-1; CDR3 protein: CASSLVGALSSYNEQFF; CDR3 DNA: TGTGCCAGCAGCTTAGTCGGGGCCCTGAGCTCCTACAATGAGCAGTTCTTC
D gene: -; clone size: -; V gene: TRBV5-4; J gene: TRBJ1-1; CDR3 protein: CASSSGITGTEAFF; CDR3 DNA: TGTGCCAGCAGTTCGGGAATAACCGGGACTGAAGCTTTCTTT
D gene: TRBD2; clone size: -; V gene: TRBV28; J gene: TRBJ2-7; CDR3 protein: CASRGAGIYSYEQYF; CDR3 DNA: TGTGCCAGCAGGGGAGCGGGAATCTACTCCTACGAGCAGTACTTC
D gene: TRBD2; clone size: -; V gene: TRBV4-2; J gene: TRBJ2-7; CDR3 protein: CASSQGDSGAYEQYF; CDR3 DNA: TGTGCCAGCAGCCAAGGAGACAGCGGGGCCTACGAGCAGTACTTC
D gene: -; clone size: few; V gene: TRBV4-3; J gene: TRBJ1-2; CDR3 protein: CASSQEGTEYGYTF; CDR3 DNA: TGCGCCAGCAGCCAAGAAGGGACTGAGTATGGCTACACCTTC
D gene: -; clone size: -; V gene: TRBV6-5; J gene: TRBJ2-3; CDR3 protein: CASSRLTGTQYF; CDR3 DNA: TGTGCCAGCAGCCGACTCACCGGCACGCAGTATTTT
D gene: TRBD1; clone size: -; V gene: TRBV29-1; J gene: TRBJ1-2; CDR3 protein: CSATQGGFAYGYTF; CDR3 DNA: TGCAGCGCAACACAGGGGGGTTTTGCCTATGGCTACACCTTC
D gene: -; clone size: -; V gene: TRBV7-3; J gene: TRBJ2-1; CDR3 protein: CASQPGPYSSYNEQFF; CDR3 DNA: TGTGCCAGTCAACCGGGACCCTATAGCTCCTACAATGAGCAGTTCTTC
D gene: TRBD2; clone size: few; V gene: TRBV28; J gene: TRBJ2-3; CDR3 protein: CASSFPPLSWTSGEMRDTDTQYF; CDR3 DNA: TGTGCCAGCAGTTTCCCCCCCCTTTCTTGGACTAGCGGGGAGATGAGGGACACAGATACGCAGTATTTT
D gene: TRBD1; clone size: -; V gene: TRBV28; J gene: TRBJ1-5; CDR3 protein: CASSTMTQGGSNQPQHF; CDR3 DNA: TGTGCCAGCAGTACGATGACTCAGGGGGGGAGCAATCAGCCCCAGCATTTT